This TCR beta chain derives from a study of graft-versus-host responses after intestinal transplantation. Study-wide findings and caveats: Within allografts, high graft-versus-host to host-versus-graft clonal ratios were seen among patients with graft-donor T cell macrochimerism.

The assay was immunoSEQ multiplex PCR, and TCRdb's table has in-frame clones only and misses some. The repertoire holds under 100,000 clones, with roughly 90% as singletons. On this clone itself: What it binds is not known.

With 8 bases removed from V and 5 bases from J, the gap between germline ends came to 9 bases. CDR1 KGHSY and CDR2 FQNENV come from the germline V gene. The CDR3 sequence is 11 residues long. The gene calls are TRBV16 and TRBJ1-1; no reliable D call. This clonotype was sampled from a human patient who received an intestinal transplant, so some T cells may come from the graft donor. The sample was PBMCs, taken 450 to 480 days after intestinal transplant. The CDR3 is CASGRSTEAFF. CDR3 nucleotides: TGTGCCAGCGGCCGTTCGACTGAAGCTTTCTTT.